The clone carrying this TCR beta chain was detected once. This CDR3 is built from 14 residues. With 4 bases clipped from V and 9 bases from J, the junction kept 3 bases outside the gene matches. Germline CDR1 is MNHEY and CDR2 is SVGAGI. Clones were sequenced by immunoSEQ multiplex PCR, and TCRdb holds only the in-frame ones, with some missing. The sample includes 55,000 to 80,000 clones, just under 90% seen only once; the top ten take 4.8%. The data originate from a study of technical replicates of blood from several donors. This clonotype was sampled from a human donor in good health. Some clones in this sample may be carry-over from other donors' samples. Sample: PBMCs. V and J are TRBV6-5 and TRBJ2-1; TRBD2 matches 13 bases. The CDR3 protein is CASSSGLAGAEQFF. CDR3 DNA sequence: TGTGCCAGCAGTTCCGGACTAGCGGGGGCTGAGCAGTTCTTC.